This T cell receptor beta chain was recovered during a study of T cells after yellow fever vaccination (dated by TCRdb to 2018 to 2020). With regard to the full study: The SMART-Seq v4 Ultra Low Input RNA kit was used to prepare libraries from fractions with low cell numbers. To follow T-cell clones before and after both primary and booster YFV17D yellow fever vaccination, bulk TCR alpha and beta repertoires underwent longitudinal sequencing. The cohort comprised two healthy male donors, one aged 18 to 30 and one aged 30 to 40 years. Blood was collected at multiple timepoints before and after primary and secondary immunization, and bulk PBMC replicates and cell subsets were isolated. The paper as a whole reports these results and caveats: Computational filtering was required because FACS-sorted repertoires could contain abundant contaminating clonotypes from the bulk population. A small share of clonotypes occurred in both CD4 and CD8 compartments, likely arising from convergent recombination. The study included only two donors, which limits how far the findings can be generalized. After the booster, most clones that had expanded after primary vaccination were detected again (nearly 97% of CD4 and around 88% of CD8), suggesting broad maintenance of memory. The secondary T-cell response was found to be weaker but faster than the primary response, with a peak reached on day 5 rather than on day 15.

Notes on this clonotype: What this receptor recognizes is not known. No per-base quality is available; no much larger clone lies one base away.

The treatment or condition label of this sample denotes: live attenuated yellow fever vaccine strain. A standard Ficoll-Paque protocol was used to isolate PBMCs from peripheral blood. Dynabeads CD4 and CD8 positive selection kits were used to isolate CD4 and CD8 T-cell fractions. TriZol was used to extract RNA from bulk PBMCs, CD4 and CD8 fractions, and dextramer-positive and dextramer-negative fractions. CDR1 SGHAT and CDR2 FQNNGV are derived from the germline V gene. The CDR3 covers 16 residues, taking in both the cysteine and the phenylalanine. Kept here is only the CDR3 DNA, which spans 48 bases and is read in frame from base 1. Ends trimmed: V by 4 bases, J by 4 bases; bases unmatched to a gene: 5. For sequencing, an Illumina NovaSeq 6000 was employed. TCR cDNA was made using 5'RACE template switching, a step that added a universal primer site and unique molecular identifiers. Priming of cDNA synthesis was performed from both the TCR alpha and TCR beta constant segments. Two PCR steps were used to amplify libraries, with sample barcodes and sequencing adapters being added in the second step. Libraries were sequenced on Illumina HiSeq 2500 (2x100 bp) or NovaSeq (2x150 bp). Concerning the study's data processing: MIGEC handled demultiplexing of reads and collapsing into UMI consensus sequences, while MiXCR performed V(D)J alignment. Vaccine-responding clonotypes were identified with edgeR using replicate PBMC samples, with FDR below 0.01 and a log2 fold change above 5 up to day 15 being required. Bulk clonotypes were assigned CD4 or CD8 identity according to which sequenced CD4 or CD8 repertoire held them at higher abundance. The public sequencing data were trimmed at Q25 with fastp and processed into clonotypes with MiXCR by TCRdb, which kept only in-frame beta chains. Entries that share a CDR3 protein sequence are merged under the most common genes and DNA. TCRdb's processing, not the authors' own work, is the source of the V and J calls. The sample table holds a few hundred thousand distinct CDR3 sequences, of which roughly 5.2% were seen once. Roughly 3.5% of the sample lies in the top ten.

This material consisted of CD4+ T cells sorted from PBMCs, taken on the day of the yellow fever booster vaccination. The sequence came from a man between 18 and 29 years old who received the YFV17D yellow fever vaccine. The chain employs TRBV11-2 and TRBJ2-3; 13 nucleotides in the junction match TRBD2. The DNA sequence reads TGTGCCAGCAGCTACACTAGCGGGGGGGCCTCAGATACGCAGTATTTT. Translated, it gives CASSYTSGGASDTQYF.